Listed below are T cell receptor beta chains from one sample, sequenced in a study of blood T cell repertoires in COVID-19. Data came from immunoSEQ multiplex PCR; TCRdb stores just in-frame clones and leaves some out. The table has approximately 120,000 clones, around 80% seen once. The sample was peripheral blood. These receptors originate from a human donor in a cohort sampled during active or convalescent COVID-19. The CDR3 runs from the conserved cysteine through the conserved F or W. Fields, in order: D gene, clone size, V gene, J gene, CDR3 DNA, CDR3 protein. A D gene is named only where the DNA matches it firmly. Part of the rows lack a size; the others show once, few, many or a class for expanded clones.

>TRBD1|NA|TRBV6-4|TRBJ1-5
TGTGCCAGCAGTCCAGACAGGGATCAGCCCCAGCATTTT
CASSPDRDQPQHF
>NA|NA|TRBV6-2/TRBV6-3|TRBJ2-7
TGTGCCAGCAGTTTCGCCGGCCCGAATGAGGTCTTC
CASSFAGPNEVF
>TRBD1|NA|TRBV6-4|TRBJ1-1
TGTGCCAGCAGTCACGGGGACAGATCCGCAGCTTTCTTT
CASSHGDRSAAFF
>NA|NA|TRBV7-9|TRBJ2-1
TGTGCCAGCAGCTTCCGGGGAAATGAGCAGTTCTTC
CASSFRGNEQFF
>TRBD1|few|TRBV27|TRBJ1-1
TGTGCCAGCAGTCAACAGGGGGACACTGAAGCTTTCTTT
CASSQQGDTEAFF
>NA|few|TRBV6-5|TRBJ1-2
TGTGCCAGCAGTCGTACAGTTAACTATGGCTACACCTTC
CASSRTVNYGYTF
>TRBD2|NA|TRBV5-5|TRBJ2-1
TGTGCCAGCAGCTCCCCCGATGGCGCGGGGGGCCGCTCCTACAATGAGCAGTTCTTC
CASSSPDGAGGRSYNEQFF
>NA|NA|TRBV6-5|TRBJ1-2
TGTGCCAGCAGTTACTCGGGCAATCGCTATGGCTACACCTTC
CASSYSGNRYGYTF
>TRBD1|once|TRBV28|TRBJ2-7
TGTGCCAGCAGCGGGACAGGGCCTTGGGAGCAGTACTTC
CASSGTGPWEQYF
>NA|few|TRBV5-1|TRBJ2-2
TGCGCCAGCAGCCCCCTGACTGGGAACACCGGGGAGCTGTTTTTT
CASSPLTGNTGELFF
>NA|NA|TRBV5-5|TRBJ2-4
TGTGCCAGCAGCCCAGCCCGGGGAGCCAAAAACATTCAGTACTTC
CASSPARGAKNIQYF
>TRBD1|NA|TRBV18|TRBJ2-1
TGTGCCAGCACGACAGGGCAAACCAATGAGCAGTTCTTC
CASTTGQTNEQFF